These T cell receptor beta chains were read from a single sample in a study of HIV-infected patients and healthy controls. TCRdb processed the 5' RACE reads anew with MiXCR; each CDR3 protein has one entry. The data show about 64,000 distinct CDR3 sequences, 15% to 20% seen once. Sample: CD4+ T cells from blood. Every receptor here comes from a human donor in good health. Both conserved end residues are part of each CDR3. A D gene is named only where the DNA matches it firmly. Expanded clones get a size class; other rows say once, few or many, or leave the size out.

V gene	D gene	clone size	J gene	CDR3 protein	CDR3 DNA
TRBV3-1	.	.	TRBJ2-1	CASSTRQDSYNEQFF	TGTGCCAGCAGCACCCGACAGGATTCCTACAATGAGCAGTTCTTC
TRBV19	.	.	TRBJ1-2	CASSILNSRNYGYTF	TGTGCCAGTAGTATTCTAAACTCCCGTAACTATGGCTACACCTTC
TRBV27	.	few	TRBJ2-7	CASSSGQKISYEQYF	TGTGCCAGCAGTTCCGGGCAGAAGATCTCCTACGAGCAGTACTTC
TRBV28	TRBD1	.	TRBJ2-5	CASSVPGQGPGAQYF	TGTGCCAGCAGTGTCCCGGGACAGGGGCCCGGGGCCCAGTACTTC
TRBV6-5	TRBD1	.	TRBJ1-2	CASSQAGQGNYGYTF	TGTGCCAGCAGTCAAGCGGGACAGGGAAACTATGGCTACACCTTC
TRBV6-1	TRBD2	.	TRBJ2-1	CASSVLAGEGNEQFF	TGTGCCAGCAGTGTCTTAGCGGGAGAGGGAAATGAGCAGTTCTTC
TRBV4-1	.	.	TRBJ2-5	CASSQNRETQYF	TGCGCCAGCAGCCAAAATCGTGAGACCCAGTACTTC
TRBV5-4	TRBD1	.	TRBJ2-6	CASSADRASGANVLTF	TGTGCCAGCAGCGCCGACAGGGCGTCTGGGGCCAACGTCCTGACTTTC
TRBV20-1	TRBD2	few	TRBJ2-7	CSARDEVAGGRYEQYF	TGCAGTGCTAGAGATGAGGTGGCGGGAGGGAGGTACGAGCAGTACTTC
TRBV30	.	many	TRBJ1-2	CAWSVLGGSGYTF	TGTGCCTGGAGTGTACTCGGGGGCTCGGGCTACACCTTC
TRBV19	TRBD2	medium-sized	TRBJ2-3	CASRAGGGTDTQYF	TGTGCCAGTCGGGCGGGAGGTGGCACAGATACGCAGTATTTT
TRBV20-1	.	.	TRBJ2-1	CSARGPLAGEQFF	TGCAGTGCTAGGGGGCCGTTGGCGGGTGAGCAGTTCTTC
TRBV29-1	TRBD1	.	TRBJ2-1	CSVTPYLGQGEFF	TGCAGCGTTACCCCCTATCTCGGACAGGGGGAGTTCTTC
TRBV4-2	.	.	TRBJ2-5	CASSQDRTVQETQYF	TGTGCCAGCAGCCAAGATCGGACAGTACAAGAGACCCAGTACTTC
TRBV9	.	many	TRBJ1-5	CASGRDQPQHF	TGTGCCAGCGGCCGGGATCAGCCCCAGCATTTT
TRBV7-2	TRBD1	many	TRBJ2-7	CASSTRTGFSYEQYF	TGTGCCAGCAGCACCCGGACAGGCTTCTCCTACGAGCAGTACTTC
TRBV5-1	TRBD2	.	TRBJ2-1	CASSLVASGTRKQFF	TGCGCCAGCAGCTTGGTGGCTAGCGGGACTCGTAAGCAGTTCTTC
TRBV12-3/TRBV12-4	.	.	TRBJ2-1	CASSPAAGRTAYNEQFF	TGTGCCAGCAGCCCGGCGGCAGGGAGAACAGCGTACAATGAGCAGTTCTTC
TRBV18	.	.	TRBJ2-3	CASSPTTDTQYF	TGTGCCAGCTCACCGACCACAGATACGCAGTATTTT
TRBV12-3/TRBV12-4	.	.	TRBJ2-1	CASSLLRVVYNEQFF	TGTGCCAGCAGTTTATTGCGGGTTGTTTACAATGAGCAGTTCTTC
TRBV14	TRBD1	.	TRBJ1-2	CASSQGGTGGRLGYTF	TGTGCCAGCAGCCAAGGCGGGACAGGGGGCCGACTGGGCTACACCTTC
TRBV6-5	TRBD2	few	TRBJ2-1	CASSSPSGSSYNEQFF	TGTGCCAGCAGTTCCCCTAGCGGGAGCTCCTACAATGAGCAGTTCTTC
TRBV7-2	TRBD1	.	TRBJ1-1	CASSLGIVGGASEAFF	TGTGCCAGCAGCTTAGGGATTGTAGGGGGCGCAAGTGAAGCTTTCTTT
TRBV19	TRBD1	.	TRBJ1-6	CASNSTGGYYNSPLHF	TGTGCCAGTAACTCGACAGGGGGCTACTATAATTCACCCCTCCACTTT
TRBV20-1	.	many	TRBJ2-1	CSASTGDNSYNEQFF	TGCAGTGCTAGCACCGGGGATAACTCCTACAATGAGCAGTTCTTC
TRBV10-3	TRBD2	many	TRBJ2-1	CAISGTSGSNEQFF	TGTGCCATCAGTGGGACTAGCGGGAGTAATGAGCAGTTCTTC
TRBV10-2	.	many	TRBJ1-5	CASAHSYSNQPQHF	TGCGCCAGCGCCCACAGCTATAGCAATCAGCCCCAGCATTTT
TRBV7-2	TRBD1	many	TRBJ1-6	CASSYGGQEGSPLHF	TGTGCCAGCAGCTACGGGGGACAGGAAGGTTCACCCCTCCACTTT
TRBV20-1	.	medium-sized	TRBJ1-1	CSARDLVGKTEAFF	TGCAGTGCTAGAGATCTGGTGGGAAAAACTGAAGCTTTCTTT
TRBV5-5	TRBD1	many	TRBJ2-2	CASSDRGTGELFF	TGTGCCAGCAGCGACAGGGGCACCGGGGAGCTGTTTTTT
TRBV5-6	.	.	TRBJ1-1	CASSLGKGEAFF	TGTGCCAGCAGCCTGGGGAAAGGCGAAGCTTTCTTT
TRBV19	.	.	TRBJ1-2	CASRISGQGSYGYTF	TGTGCCAGTAGGATTTCGGGGCAAGGAAGCTATGGCTACACCTTC
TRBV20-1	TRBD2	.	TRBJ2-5	CSARVSSGGGWETQYF	TGCAGTGCTAGAGTCTCTAGCGGGGGAGGGTGGGAGACCCAGTACTTC
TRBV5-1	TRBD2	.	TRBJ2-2	CASSSRLAGVHTGELFF	TGCGCCAGCAGCTCGAGACTAGCGGGGGTTCACACCGGGGAGCTGTTTTTT
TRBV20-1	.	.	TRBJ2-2	CSATEGTRGTGELFF	TGCAGTGCTACGGAGGGAACGCGAGGCACCGGGGAGCTGTTTTTT
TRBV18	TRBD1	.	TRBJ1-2	CASSPLGTGANENGYTF	TGTGCCAGCTCACCACTTGGGACAGGGGCTAATGAGAATGGCTACACCTTC
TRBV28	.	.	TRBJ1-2	CASKIGPTNYGYTF	TGTGCCAGCAAGATAGGCCCCACTAACTATGGCTACACCTTC
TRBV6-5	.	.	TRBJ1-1	CASSPPGSNTEAFF	TGTGCCAGCAGTCCTCCAGGGTCGAACACTGAAGCTTTCTTT
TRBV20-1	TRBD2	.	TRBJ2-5	CSAGLAGETQYF	TGCAGTGCCGGACTAGCCGGGGAGACCCAGTACTTC
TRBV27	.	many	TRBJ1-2	CASRKGTGRDNYGYTF	TGTGCCAGCAGAAAGGGGACGGGGCGAGATAACTATGGCTACACCTTC
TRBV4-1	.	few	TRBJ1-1	CASSQDSAYRAGNTEAFF	TGCGCCAGCAGCCAAGATTCCGCGTACCGGGCTGGGAACACTGAAGCTTTCTTT
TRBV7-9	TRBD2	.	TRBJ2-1	CASSLGLAGVTEQFF	TGTGCCAGCAGCTTGGGACTAGCGGGAGTCACTGAGCAGTTCTTC
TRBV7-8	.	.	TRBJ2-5	CASSFLWDQETQYF	TGTGCCAGCAGCTTTTTGTGGGATCAAGAGACCCAGTACTTC
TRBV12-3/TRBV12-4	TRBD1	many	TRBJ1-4	CASSSPGQGALTNEKLFF	TGTGCCAGCAGTTCACCGGGACAGGGGGCTTTAACTAATGAAAAACTGTTTTTT
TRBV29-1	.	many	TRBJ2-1	CSVEGRSSYNEQFF	TGCAGCGTTGAAGGACGGAGCTCCTACAATGAGCAGTTCTTC
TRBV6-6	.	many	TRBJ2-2	CASQGTKNTGELFF	TGTGCCAGCCAGGGGACCAAGAACACCGGGGAGCTGTTTTTT
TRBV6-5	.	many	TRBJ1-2	CASSSQGNGYTF	TGTGCCAGCAGTTCACAGGGAAATGGCTACACCTTC
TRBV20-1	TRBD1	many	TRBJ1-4	CSLSSGGTMWANEKLFF	TGCAGCTTATCTTCAGGGGGAACTATGTGGGCTAATGAAAAACTGTTTTTT
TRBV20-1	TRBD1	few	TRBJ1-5	CSARDPGTENQPQHF	TGCAGTGCTAGAGATCCCGGGACAGAGAATCAGCCCCAGCATTTT
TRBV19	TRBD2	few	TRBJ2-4	CASNGGGPRIAKNIQYF	TGTGCCAGTAACGGGGGAGGGCCAAGAATCGCCAAAAACATTCAGTACTTC
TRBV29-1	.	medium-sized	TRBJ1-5	CSVQGYSNQPQHF	TGCAGCGTTCAGGGTTATAGCAATCAGCCCCAGCATTTT
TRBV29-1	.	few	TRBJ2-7	CSVVGQGTYEQYF	TGCAGCGTTGTTGGGCAGGGAACCTACGAGCAGTACTTC
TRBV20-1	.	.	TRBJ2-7	CSARRSGLTYEQYF	TGCAGTGCTAGGAGGTCAGGGCTAACCTACGAGCAGTACTTC
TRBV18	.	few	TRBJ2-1	CASKSPPLSGLYNEQFF	TGTGCCAGCAAATCCCCCCCGCTTAGCGGCCTGTACAATGAGCAGTTCTTC
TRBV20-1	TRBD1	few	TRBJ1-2	CSASRGWRSNYGYTF	TGCAGTGCTAGCAGGGGGTGGAGGAGCAACTATGGCTACACCTTC
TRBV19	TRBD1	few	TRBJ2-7	CASSIDRGYEQYF	TGTGCCAGTAGCATCGACAGGGGGTACGAGCAGTACTTC
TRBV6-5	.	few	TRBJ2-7	CASSYSQGYEQYF	TGTGCCAGCAGTTACTCACAGGGCTACGAGCAGTACTTC
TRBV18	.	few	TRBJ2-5	CASSHQTGAYQETQYF	TGTGCCAGCTCACACCAAACAGGAGCCTACCAAGAGACCCAGTACTTC